The present entry profiles one TCR beta chain with its context. This clone was counted a few times. The target of this receptor is not known. No quality values exist for individual bases; no much larger clone is one base distant. The immunoSEQ Assay, a bias-controlled multiplex PCR, was used to amplify TCRbeta CDR3 regions from genomic DNA. The original pipeline was this. Within the assay, amplification of reference gene primers was used to estimate how many nucleated cells each sample contained. Sequence reads were collapsed and filtered to measure the absolute abundance of every unique TCRbeta CDR3 rearrangement. For each sample, productive Simpson clonality was calculated by taking the square root of Simpson's diversity index across productive rearrangements. Imported from immuneACCESS, the table was reduced by TCRdb to in-frame sequences with V and J called. These copies leave out some clones; in studies compared against another copy, an unresolved V gene accounts for under half, and the cause of the remainder is not known. V and J calls and clone size are copied from that table; D and trimming were computed from the DNA. This sample holds 150,000 to 200,000 clones; around four fifths were observed only once. Approximately 2% of the sample is held by the ten biggest clonotypes.

These data originate in a study of blood T cell repertoires in COVID-19 (dated by TCRdb to about 2020). In the study overall: The collaborator samples originated in the United States, Italy and Spain and spanned the acute and convalescent phases of COVID-19. The prospective study material was composed of cDNA or gDNA derived from T cells, B-cell-depleted T cells, or PBMCs. Deeply sampled blood TCRbeta repertoires from subjects exposed to, actively infected with, or recovered from COVID-19 were included in the dataset. The repertoires were released in a freely available public database intended as a resource for research on the immune response to SARS-CoV-2. The samples were drawn from two sources: the first 160 participants of the ongoing ImmuneRACE study, and fewer than 1,500 subjects contributed by 6 global collaborators. Nearly every sample came with metadata listing a de-identified subject ID, COVID-19 status, age in years and sex. Where available, HLA class I and class II types were obtained from metadata supplied by the sample provider rather than from assay-based typing. Study-level results and caveats: Clinical and demographic metadata were provided uncurated, with the amount varying by source and participant.

Whole blood was collected in K2EDTA tubes by collaborating institutions according to the institutions' own protocols. For TCRbeta analysis, collaborator samples were shipped as frozen whole blood, as isolated PBMCs, or as DNA extracted from either sample type. The CDR3, cysteine through phenylalanine, is 13 amino acids long. The read is trimmed to its CDR3 DNA, 39 bases read in frame from base 1. Cut back by 2 bases and 4 bases, the V and J ends lie 6 bases apart. Per the germline V gene, SGHDT is the CDR1 and YYEEEE is the CDR2. Sequenced input: peripheral blood. This receptor was identified in an elderly woman with acute or convalescent COVID-19. This sequence uses TRBV5-6 and TRBJ2-2, with a weak D call of TRBD1 (5 bases match). The DNA sequence reads TGTGCCAGCAGCTTAGGGGTCACCGGGGAGCTGTTTTTT. This gives the protein CASSLGVTGELFF. Reference TRBV5-6 and TRBJ2-2 genes cover what lies past the CDR3, so the full variable domain is DAGVTQSPTHLIKTRGQQVTLRCSPKSGHDTVSWYQQALGQGPQFIFQYYEEEERQRGNFPDRFSGHQFPNYSSELNVNALLLGDSALYLCASSLGVTGELFFGEGSRLTVL.